This TCR beta chain was found in a study of OX40 agonist ivuxolimab in advanced cancers. At the level of the whole study: The costimulatory receptor OX40 (CD134) was targeted by ivuxolimab, a fully human IgG2 agonistic monoclonal antibody. Intravenous ivuxolimab was administered to patients every 2 weeks at six dose levels: 0.01, 0.1, 0.3, 1.5, 3 and 10 mg/kg. The paper covers the monotherapy dose-escalation part of the phase I ivuxolimab trial, which included N ≈ 57 patients. In the dose-escalation cohort, roughly four fifths of patients were male, and the mean age was around 60 years, with a range of roughly 20 to 85. Partial responses occurred in three dose-escalation patients, of whom one had hepatocellular carcinoma and two had cutaneous melanoma. Peripheral TCRbeta sequencing was intended to test whether TCR sequence diversity was altered and clonal T-cell expansion was caused by ivuxolimab. Of the approximately 54 patients in dose escalation, around 19 had hepatocellular carcinoma, around 15 had melanoma, 9 had renal cell carcinoma and 9 had head and neck cancer. Prior anti-PD-1, anti-PD-L1 or anti-CTLA-4 therapy was permitted, and roughly two fifths of dose-escalation patients had received checkpoint inhibitors. What the research found in general, with its limitations: Which antigens the clonally expanded peripheral T cells were specific for was not determined. Clonal expansion of both CD4+ and CD8+ blood T cells was observed from baseline to week 6 at doses 0.1 to 3.0 mg/kg. In the 0.1-3.0 mg/kg groups, partial responders were among the patients with the lowest normalized peripheral clonal expansion, particularly in CD8+ T cells. Low levels of normalized T-cell clonal expansion were also seen in some patients who did not respond. On average, CD8+ T cells showed more expanded clones than CD4+ T cells after ivuxolimab.

To sequence the TCRbeta CDR3 region, genomic DNA was isolated from the sorted cells. The immunoSEQ Assay was used for sequencing of TCRbeta CDR3 regions. TCRdb provides this immuneACCESS table in a form limited to in-frame rearrangements. Some clones are lacking; in checked studies, under half of them reflect an unresolved V gene, and why the rest are absent is not known. The table for this sample lists over 20,000 clones; approximately 78% of them were counted only once. About a sixth of the sample comes from the top ten. Of note for this clone: Its target antigen remains unknown. No base-level quality is on record; no much larger clone is a single base apart.

The trial excluded patients who had a history of autoimmune disease or who were on systemic immunosuppression. Peripheral blood for TCR sequencing was collected from all dose cohorts at baseline, on cycle 4 day 1, and on cycle 7 day 1. The samples were taken from a phase I, first-in-human, multicenter, open-label dose-escalation trial of ivuxolimab. Adults with locally advanced or metastatic head and neck squamous cell, hepatocellular, melanoma or renal cell carcinoma were enrolled in the trial. CD4+ and CD8+ T cells were sorted separately from peripheral blood before TCR sequencing. The receptor comes from an adult with an advanced solid tumor such as melanoma, head and neck, liver or kidney cancer. This sample comprised CD4+ or CD8+ T cells sorted from blood, obtained in a trial of the OX40 agonist ivuxolimab.

The CDR3: CASSTRQPTDGYTF. The DNA sequence is as follows: TGTGCCAGCAGCACTCGACAGCCTACTGATGGCTACACCTTC. This chain is built from TRBV5-4 and TRBJ1-2, and TRBD1 may be the D gene, going by 5 matching bases. The CDR3, cysteine through phenylalanine, is 14 amino acids long. Only the CDR3 part of the read is kept: 42 bases, read in frame from the first base. The germline ends are 16 bases apart after V is trimmed by 4 bases and J by 6 bases. CDR1 and CDR2, looked up from the germline V gene (reference sequence), are SGHNT and YYREEE.